What follows are 2 T cell receptor beta chains derived from one specimen sequenced in a study of T cell responses to AZD1222 COVID-19 vaccine. This table comes from immunoSEQ multiplex PCR, and its TCRdb copy is limited to in-frame clones, with some not included. There are approximately 170,000 clones in the sample; roughly nine tenths occur only once, and around 1% lies in the top ten. Sequences were derived from peripheral blood, sampled 28 days after the second AZD1222 dose. These receptors were collected from an adult who received the AZD1222 COVID-19 vaccine.

The chain combines TRBV6-5 with TRBJ1-1; weak D call: TRBD1 (6 bases). The CDR3 spans 13 residues. Germline assignment: CDR1 MNHEY and CDR2 SVGAGI. Trimming shortened V by 2 bases and J by 7 bases, and 11 bases separated the two germline ends. Here the CDR3 reads CASSYQYRDEAFF. In nucleotides, the CDR3 is TGTGCCAGCAGTTACCAGTACAGGGATGAAGCTTTCTTT.

The chain combines TRBV27 with TRBJ2-1, with a weak D call TRBD2 (6 bases). The germline gives CDR1 MNHEY, CDR2 SMNVEV (reference sequence). The CDR3 is made up of 16 amino acids. The ends were cut back, 4 bases at V and 6 bases at J, with 19 bases in the middle. The CDR3 sequence is CASSWGDGTMSNEQFF. DNA for the CDR3: TGTGCCAGCAGTTGGGGGGACGGTACGATGTCCAATGAGCAGTTCTTC.